This T cell receptor beta chain was identified during a study of cytomegalovirus exposure and HLA in healthy donors. General study points: Among TCR beta chains of equal frequency, HLA-associated ones were more clonally expanded in a later analysis. A later analysis reportedly found that, within productive TCRs, an Asian-associated ancestry cluster had fewer N-insertions than the mean observed across the roughly 630 donors.

Germline lookup yields CDR1 KGHSH and CDR2 LQKENI. This CDR3 is 14 amino acids long. Concerning this clone: Its antigen is still unknown. Its ends do not fully match the called genes, so a read error is possible. Other DNA sequences in this sample translate to the same CDR3.

Amplification used 60 Vbeta primers and 13 Jbeta primers. Produced via immunoSEQ multiplex PCR; TCRdb's table is partial and in-frame only. The table shows about 190,000 clones, with just under 75% occurring only once. This TCR was sampled from a woman aged 25 to 39 in good health and CMV-seropositive. Sequencing used PBMCs. The rearrangement uses TRBV18 and TRBJ2-5, with 7 nucleotides matching TRBD1. Here the CDR3 reads CASSPPGQRETQYF. The CDR3 bases are TGCGCCAGCTCGCCCCCGGGACAGAGGGAGACCCAGTACTTC.